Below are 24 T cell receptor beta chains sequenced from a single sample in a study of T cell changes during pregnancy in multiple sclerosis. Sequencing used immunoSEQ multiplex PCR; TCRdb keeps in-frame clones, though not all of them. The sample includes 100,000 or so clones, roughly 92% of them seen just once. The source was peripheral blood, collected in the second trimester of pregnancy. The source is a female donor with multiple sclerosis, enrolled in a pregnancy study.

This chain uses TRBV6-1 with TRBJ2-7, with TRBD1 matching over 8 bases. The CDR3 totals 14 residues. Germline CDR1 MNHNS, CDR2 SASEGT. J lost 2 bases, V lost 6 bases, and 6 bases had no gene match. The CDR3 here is CASSPGTGPYEQYF. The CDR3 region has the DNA TGTGCCAGCAGCCCCGGGACAGGACCCTACGAGCAGTACTTC.

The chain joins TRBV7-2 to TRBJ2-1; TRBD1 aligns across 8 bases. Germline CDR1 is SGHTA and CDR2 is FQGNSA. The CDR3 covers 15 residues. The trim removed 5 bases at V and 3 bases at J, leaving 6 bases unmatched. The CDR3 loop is CASSTGQAVYNEQFF. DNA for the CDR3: TGTGCCAGCAGCACGGGACAGGCCGTCTACAATGAGCAGTTCTTC.

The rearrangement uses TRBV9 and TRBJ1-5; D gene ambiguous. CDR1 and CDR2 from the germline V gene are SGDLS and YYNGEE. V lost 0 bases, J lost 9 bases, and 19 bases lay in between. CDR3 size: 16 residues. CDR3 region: CASSVAKWFPEAPQHF. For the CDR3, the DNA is TGTGCCAGCAGCGTAGCTAAGTGGTTCCCCGAGGCGCCCCAGCATTTT.

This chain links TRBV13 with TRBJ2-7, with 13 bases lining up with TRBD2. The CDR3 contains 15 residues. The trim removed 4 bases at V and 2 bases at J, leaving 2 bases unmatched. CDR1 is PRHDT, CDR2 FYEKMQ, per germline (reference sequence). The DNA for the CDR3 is TGTGCCAGCAGCTCCACTAGCGGGAGGGCCTACGAGCAGTACTTC. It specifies CASSSTSGRAYEQYF.

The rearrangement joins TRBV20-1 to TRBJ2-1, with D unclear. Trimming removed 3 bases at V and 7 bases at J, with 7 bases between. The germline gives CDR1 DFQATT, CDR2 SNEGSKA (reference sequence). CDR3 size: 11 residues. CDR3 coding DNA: TGCAGTGCTAGCCCGGAGAATGAGCAGTTCTTC. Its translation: CSASPENEQFF.

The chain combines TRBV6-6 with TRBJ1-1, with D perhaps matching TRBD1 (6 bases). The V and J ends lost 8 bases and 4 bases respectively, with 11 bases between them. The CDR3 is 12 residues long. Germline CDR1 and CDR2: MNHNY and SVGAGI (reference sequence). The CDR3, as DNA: TGTGCCAGCGAGAGGGGGGGCACTGAAGCTTTCTTT. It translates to CASERGGTEAFF.

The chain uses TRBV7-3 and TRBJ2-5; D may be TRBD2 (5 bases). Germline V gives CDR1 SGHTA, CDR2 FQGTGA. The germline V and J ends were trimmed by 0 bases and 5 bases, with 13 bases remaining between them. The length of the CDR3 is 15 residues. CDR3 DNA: TGTGCCAGCAGCTTAACGGGAGCGGAGAGGGAGACCCAGTACTTC. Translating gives CASSLTGAERETQYF. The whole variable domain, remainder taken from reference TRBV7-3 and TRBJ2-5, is GAGVSQTPSNKVTEKGKYVELRCDPISGHTALYWYRQSLGQGPEFLIYFQGTGAADDSGLPNDRFFAVRPEGSVSTLKIQRTERGDSAVYLCASSLTGAERETQYFGPGTRLLVL.

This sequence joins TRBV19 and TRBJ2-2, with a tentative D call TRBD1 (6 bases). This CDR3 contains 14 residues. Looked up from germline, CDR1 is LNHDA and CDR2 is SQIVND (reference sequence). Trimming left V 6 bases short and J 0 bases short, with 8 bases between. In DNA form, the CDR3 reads TGTGCCAGTAGCAGGGGCCCGAACACCGGGGAGCTGTTTTTT. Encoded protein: CASSRGPNTGELFF.

Written as DNA, the CDR3 is TGTGCCAGCAGTTTATCGGGAGGTGGAGATACGCAGTATTTT. Amino acid sequence: CASSLSGGGDTQYF. This sequence joins TRBV28 and TRBJ2-3; 7 bases line up with TRBD2. The CDR3 length is 14 residues. V shed 1 base and J 5 bases; nucleotides not matched to a gene: 3. Germline CDR1 MDHEN, CDR2 SYDVKM.

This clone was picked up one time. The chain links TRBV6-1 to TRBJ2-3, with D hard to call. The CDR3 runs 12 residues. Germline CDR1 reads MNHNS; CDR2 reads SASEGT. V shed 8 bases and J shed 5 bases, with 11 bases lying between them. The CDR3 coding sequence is TGTGCCAGCCACTCGTTTCAAGATACGCAGTATTTT. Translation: CASHSFQDTQYF.

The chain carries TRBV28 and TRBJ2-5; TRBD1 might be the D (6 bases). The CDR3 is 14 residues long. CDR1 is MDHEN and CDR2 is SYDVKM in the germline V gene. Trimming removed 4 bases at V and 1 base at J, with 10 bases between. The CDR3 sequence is CASSSNRAQETQYF. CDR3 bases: TGTGCCAGCAGTTCCAACAGGGCCCAAGAGACCCAGTACTTC. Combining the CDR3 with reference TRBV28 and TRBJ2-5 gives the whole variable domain DVKVTQSSRYLVKRTGEKVFLECVQDMDHENMFWYRQDPGLGLRLIYFSYDVKMKEKGDIPEGYSVSREKKERFSLILESASTNQTSMYLCASSSNRAQETQYFGPGTRLLVL.

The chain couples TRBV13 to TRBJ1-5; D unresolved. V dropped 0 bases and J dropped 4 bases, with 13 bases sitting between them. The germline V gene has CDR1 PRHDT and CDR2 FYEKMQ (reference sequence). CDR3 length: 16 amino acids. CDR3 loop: CASSLGAGGKNQPQHF. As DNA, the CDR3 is TGTGCCAGCAGCTTAGGCGCCGGAGGGAAAAATCAGCCCCAGCATTTT. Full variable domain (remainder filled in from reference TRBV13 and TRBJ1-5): AAGVIQSPRHLIKEKRETATLKCYPIPRHDTVYWYQQGPGQDPQFLISFYEKMQSDKGSIPDRFSAQQFSDYHSELNMSSLELGDSALYFCASSLGAGGKNQPQHFGDGTRLSIL.

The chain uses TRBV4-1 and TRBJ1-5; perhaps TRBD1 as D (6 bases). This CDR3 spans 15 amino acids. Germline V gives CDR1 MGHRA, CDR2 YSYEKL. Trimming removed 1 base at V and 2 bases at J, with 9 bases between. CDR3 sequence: CASSQVWTGNQPQHF. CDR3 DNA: TGCGCCAGCAGCCAAGTCTGGACAGGCAATCAGCCCCAGCATTTT.

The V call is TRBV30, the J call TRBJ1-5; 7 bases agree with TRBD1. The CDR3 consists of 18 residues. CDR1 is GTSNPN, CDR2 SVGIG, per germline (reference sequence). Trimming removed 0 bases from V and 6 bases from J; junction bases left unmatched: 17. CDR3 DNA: TGTGCCTGGAGTGTATTTGAGGCGACAGGGCCCTTGCGTCAGCCCCAGCATTTT. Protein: CAWSVFEATGPLRQPQHF.

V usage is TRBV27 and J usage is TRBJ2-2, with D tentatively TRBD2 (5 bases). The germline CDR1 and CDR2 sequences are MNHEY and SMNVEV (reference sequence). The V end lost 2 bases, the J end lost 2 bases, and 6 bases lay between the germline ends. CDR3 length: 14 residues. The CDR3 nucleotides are TGTGCCAGCAGTTTACTAGCCAACACCGGGGAGCTGTTTTTT. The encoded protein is CASSLLANTGELFF.

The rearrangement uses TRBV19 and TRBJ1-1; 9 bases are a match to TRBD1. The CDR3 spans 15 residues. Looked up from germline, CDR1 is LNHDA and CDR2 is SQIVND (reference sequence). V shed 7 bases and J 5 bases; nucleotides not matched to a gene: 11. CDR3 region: CASTLLQGAGTEAFF. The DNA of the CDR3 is TGTGCCAGTACCCTATTACAGGGGGCCGGGACTGAAGCTTTCTTT.

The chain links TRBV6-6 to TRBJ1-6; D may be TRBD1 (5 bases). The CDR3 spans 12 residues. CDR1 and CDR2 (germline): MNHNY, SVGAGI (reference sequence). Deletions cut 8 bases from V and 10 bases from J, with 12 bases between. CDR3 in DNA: TGTGCCAGCCAGGGACTCGGCTCACCCCTCCACTTT. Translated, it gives CASQGLGSPLHF.

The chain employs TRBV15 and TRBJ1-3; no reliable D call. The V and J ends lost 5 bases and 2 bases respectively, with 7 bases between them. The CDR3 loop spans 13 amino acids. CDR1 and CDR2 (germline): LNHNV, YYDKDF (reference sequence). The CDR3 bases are TGTGCCACCAGCTTAGATCCTGGAAACACCATATATTTT. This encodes CATSLDPGNTIYF.

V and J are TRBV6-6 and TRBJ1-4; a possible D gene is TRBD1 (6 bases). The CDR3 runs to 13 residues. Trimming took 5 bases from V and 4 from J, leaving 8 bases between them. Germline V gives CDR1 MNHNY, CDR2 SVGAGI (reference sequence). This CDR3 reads CASSIQGNEKLFF. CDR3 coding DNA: TGTGCCAGCAGTATACAGGGTAATGAAAAACTGTTTTTT.

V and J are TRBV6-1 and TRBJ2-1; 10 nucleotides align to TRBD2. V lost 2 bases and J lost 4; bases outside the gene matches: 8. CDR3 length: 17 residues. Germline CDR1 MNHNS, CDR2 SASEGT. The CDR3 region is CASSELLLAGEYNEQFF. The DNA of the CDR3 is TGTGCCAGCAGTGAACTATTGCTAGCGGGAGAATACAATGAGCAGTTCTTC.

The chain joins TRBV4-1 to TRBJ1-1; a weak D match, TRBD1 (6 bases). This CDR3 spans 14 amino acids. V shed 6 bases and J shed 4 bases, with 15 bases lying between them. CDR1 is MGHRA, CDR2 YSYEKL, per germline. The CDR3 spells CASRISGGGTEAFF. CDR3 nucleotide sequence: TGCGCCAGCAGGATATCGGGGGGCGGCACTGAAGCTTTCTTT.

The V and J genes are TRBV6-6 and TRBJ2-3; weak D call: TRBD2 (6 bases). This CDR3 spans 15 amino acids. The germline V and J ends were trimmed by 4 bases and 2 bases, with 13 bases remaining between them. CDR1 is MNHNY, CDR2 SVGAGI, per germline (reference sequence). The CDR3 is CASSSTGLFTDTQYF. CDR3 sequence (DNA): TGTGCCAGCAGTTCTACGGGACTGTTCACAGATACGCAGTATTTT.

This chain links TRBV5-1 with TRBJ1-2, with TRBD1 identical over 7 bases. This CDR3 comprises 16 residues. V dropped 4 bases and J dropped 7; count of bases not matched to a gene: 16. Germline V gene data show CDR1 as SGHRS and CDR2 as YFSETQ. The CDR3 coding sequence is TGCGCCAGCAGCGCGAACCCTTCGGCTACAGGGGTTGGCTACACCTTC. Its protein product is CASSANPSATGVGYTF.

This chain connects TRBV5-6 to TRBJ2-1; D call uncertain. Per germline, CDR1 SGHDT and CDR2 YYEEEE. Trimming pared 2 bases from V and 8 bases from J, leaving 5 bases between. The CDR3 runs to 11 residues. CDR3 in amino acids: CASSFEYEQFF. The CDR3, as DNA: TGTGCCAGCAGCTTTGAGTATGAGCAGTTCTTC.